This TCR beta chain appears in the sequencing data of a study of shared clonotypes between healthy human individuals. On the study more broadly: The composition of the donors was two women and a few men aged 18 to 49.

The CDR3 consists of 16 residues. V lost 6 bases and J lost 5; bases outside the gene matches: 10. CDR1 is KGHSH, CDR2 LQKENI, per germline. Donors were healthy HIV-negative adults without recent acute infections or vaccinations. The material for each subset, its genomic DNA, was split evenly across several immunoSEQ plates. Original methodology: Without quality scores, immunoSEQ junctional reads could not be filtered like full-length reads. Measured with immunoSEQ multiplex PCR; TCRdb has only the in-frame clones, and not every one. The V and J calls and the clone size are those of that table, but D and trimming were determined from the DNA. Of about 470,000 clones listed, roughly 77% were seen once; the top ten hold 13%.

The sequence was obtained from a woman between 40 and 55 years old in good health. Some clones in this sample may be carry-over from other donors' samples. Sequencing was carried out using PBMCs. The chain carries TRBV18 and TRBJ2-2, with TRBD1 identical over 9 bases. The CDR3 DNA follows: TGTGCCAGCTCGCAAACCGGGACAGGGAGAACCGGGGAGCTGTTTTTT. Translation: CASSQTGTGRTGELFF.